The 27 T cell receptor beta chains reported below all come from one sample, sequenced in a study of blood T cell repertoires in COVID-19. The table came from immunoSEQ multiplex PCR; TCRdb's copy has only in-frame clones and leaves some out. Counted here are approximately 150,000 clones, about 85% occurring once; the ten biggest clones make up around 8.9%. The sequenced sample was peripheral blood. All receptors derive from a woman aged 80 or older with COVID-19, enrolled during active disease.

In DNA, the CDR3 is TGCGCCAGCAGCTTACCGGGACTAGCGGGCAACTCCCTTAGATTTGAGTTCTTC. This translates into CASSLPGLAGNSLRFEFF. The chain links TRBV5-1 to TRBJ2-1; 12 positions match TRBD2. This CDR3 has 18 amino acids. Looked up from germline, CDR1 is SGHRS and CDR2 is YFSETQ. Trimming took 2 bases from V and 14 from J; bases not matched to a gene: 20.

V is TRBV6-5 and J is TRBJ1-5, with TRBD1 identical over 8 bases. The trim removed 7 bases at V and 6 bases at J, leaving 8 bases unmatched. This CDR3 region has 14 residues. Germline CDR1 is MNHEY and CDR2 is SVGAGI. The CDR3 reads CASTATGGGQPQHF. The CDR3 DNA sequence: TGTGCCAGCACCGCAACAGGGGGTGGTCAGCCCCAGCATTTT.

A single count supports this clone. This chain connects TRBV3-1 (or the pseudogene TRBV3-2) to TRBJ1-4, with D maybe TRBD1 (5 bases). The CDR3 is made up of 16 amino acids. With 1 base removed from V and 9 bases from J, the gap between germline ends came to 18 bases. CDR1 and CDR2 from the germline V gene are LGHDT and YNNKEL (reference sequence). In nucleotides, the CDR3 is TGTGCCAGCAGCCAAGCATCCCTCTCGGGGGAGAAAAAACTGTTTTTT. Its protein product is CASSQASLSGEKKLFF.

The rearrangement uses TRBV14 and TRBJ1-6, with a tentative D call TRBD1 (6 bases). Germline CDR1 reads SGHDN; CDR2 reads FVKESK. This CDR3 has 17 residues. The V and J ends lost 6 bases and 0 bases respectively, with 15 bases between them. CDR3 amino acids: CASSKRTESSYNSPLHF. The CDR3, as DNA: TGTGCCAGCAGTAAACGGACAGAGAGCTCCTATAATTCACCCCTCCACTTT.

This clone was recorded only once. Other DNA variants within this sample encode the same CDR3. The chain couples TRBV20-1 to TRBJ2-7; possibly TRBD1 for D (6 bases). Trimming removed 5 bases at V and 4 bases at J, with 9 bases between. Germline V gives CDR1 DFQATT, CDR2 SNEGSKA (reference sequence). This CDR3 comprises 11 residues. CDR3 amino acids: CSAQQGYEQYF. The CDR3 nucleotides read TGCAGTGCTCAACAGGGTTACGAGCAGTACTTC.

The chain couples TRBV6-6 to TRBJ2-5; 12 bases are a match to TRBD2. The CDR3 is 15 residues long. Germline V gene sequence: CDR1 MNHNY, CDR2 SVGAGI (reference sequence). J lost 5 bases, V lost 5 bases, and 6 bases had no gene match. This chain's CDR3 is CASSRLAGVRETQYF. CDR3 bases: TGTGCCAGCAGTCGACTAGCGGGAGTTCGGGAGACCCAGTACTTC.

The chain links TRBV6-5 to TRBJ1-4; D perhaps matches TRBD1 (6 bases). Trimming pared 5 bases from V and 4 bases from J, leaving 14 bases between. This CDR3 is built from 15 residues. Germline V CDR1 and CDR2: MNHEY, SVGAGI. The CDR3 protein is CASSPQGSGNEKLFF. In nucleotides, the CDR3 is TGTGCCAGCAGTCCACAGGGCTCTGGTAATGAAAAACTGTTTTTT.

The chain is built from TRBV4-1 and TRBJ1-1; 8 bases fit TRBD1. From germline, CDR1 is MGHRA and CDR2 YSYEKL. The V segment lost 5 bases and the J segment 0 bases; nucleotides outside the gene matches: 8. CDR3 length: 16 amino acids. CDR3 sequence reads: CASSSGGDRLNTEAFF. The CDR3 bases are TGCGCCAGCAGCTCTGGGGGGGACAGGCTGAACACTGAAGCTTTCTTT.

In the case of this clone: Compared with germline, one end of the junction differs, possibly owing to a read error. The CDR3 sequence is CNQQGPYEQYF. The CDR3 nucleotides read TGTAACCAGCAGGGCCCCTACGAGCAGTACTTC. V gene TRBV5-1 combines with J gene TRBJ2-7, with D possibly TRBD1 on 5 matching bases. Looked up from germline, CDR1 is SGHRS and CDR2 is YFSETQ. The CDR3 covers 11 residues.

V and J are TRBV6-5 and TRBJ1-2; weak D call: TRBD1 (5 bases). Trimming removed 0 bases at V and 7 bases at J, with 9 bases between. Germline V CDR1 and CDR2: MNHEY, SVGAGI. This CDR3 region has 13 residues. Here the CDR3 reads CASSYSGGAGYTF. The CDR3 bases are TGTGCCAGCAGTTACTCAGGAGGGGCTGGCTACACCTTC.

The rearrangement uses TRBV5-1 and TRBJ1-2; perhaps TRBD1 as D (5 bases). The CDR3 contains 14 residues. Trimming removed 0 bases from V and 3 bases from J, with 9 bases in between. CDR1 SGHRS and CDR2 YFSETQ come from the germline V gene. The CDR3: CASSLDAGYYGYTF. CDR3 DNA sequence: TGCGCCAGCAGCTTGGACGCAGGGTACTATGGCTACACCTTC. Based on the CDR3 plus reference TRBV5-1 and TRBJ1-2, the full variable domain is KAGVTQTPRYLIKTRGQQVTLSCSPISGHRSVSWYQQTPGQGLQFLFEYFSETQRNKGNFPGRFSGRQFSNSRSEMNVSTLELGDSALYLCASSLDAGYYGYTFGSGTRLTVV.

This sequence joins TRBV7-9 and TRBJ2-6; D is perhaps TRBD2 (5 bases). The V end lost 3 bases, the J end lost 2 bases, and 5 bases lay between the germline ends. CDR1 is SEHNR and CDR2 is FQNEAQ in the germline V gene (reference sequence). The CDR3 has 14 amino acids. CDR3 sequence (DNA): TGTGCCAGCAGCTTCGGGACTGGGGCCAACGTCCTGACTTTC. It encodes CASSFGTGANVLTF.

CDR3 protein: CASSFGQAKNSPLHF. The CDR3 DNA follows: TGCGCCAGCAGCTTCGGACAGGCTAAAAATTCACCCCTCCACTTT. V and J are TRBV5-1 and TRBJ1-6; 7 nucleotides agree with TRBD1. Germline values: CDR1 SGHRS, CDR2 YFSETQ. Unmatched junction bases numbered 6, after V lost 2 bases and J lost 7 bases. This CDR3 is 15 amino acids long.

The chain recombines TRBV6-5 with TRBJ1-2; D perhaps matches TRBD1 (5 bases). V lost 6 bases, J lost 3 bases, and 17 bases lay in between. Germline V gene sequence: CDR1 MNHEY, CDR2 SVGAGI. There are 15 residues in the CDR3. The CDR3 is CASRGPRARDYGYTF. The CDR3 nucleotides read TGTGCCAGCAGGGGGCCTCGGGCCCGGGACTATGGCTACACCTTC.

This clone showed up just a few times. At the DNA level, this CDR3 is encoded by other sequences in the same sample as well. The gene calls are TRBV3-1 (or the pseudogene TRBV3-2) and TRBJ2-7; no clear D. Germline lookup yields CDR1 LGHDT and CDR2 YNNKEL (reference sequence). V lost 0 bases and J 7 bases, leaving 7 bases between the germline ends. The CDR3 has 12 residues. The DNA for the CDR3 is TGTGCCAGCAGCCAAGATCTTCGGGAGCAGTACTTC. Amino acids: CASSQDLREQYF.

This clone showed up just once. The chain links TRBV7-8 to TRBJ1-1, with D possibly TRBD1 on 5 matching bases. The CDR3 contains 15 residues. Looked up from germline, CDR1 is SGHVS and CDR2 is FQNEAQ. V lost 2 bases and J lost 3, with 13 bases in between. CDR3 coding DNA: TGTGCCAGCAGCTTATGGGGGGGGTTGGACACTGAAGCTTTCTTT. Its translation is CASSLWGGLDTEAFF.

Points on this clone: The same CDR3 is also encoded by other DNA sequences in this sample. CDR3 amino acids: CASSWTRGYEQYF. The DNA of the CDR3 is TGTGCCAGCAGTTGGACTAGGGGCTACGAGCAGTACTTC. The chain uses TRBV6-2 or TRBV6-3 and TRBJ2-7; 7 nucleotides agree with TRBD2. V shed 4 bases and J 3 bases; nucleotides not matched to a gene: 3. Looked up from germline, CDR1 is MNHEY and CDR2 is SVGEGT. The CDR3 has 13 residues.

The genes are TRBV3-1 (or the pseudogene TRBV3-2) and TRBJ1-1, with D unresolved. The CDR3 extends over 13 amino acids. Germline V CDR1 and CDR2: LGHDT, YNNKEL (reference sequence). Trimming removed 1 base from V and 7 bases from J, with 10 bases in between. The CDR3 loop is CASSQVRFGEAFF. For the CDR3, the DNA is TGTGCCAGCAGCCAAGTTCGGTTCGGTGAAGCTTTCTTT.

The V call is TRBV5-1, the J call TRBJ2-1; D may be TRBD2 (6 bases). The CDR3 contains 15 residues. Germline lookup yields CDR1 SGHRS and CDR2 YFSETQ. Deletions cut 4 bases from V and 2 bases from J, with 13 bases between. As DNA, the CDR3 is TGCGCCAGCAGCGTCACCCCGGGGGCCTACAATGAGCAGTTCTTC. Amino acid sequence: CASSVTPGAYNEQFF.

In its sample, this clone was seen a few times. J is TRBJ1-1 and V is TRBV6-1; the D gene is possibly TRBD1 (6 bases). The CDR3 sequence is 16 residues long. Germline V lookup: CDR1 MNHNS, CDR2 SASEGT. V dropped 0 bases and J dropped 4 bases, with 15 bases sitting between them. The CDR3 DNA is TGTGCCAGCAGTGAAGCGACCCAGACAGGCATCACTGAAGCTTTCTTT. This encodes CASSEATQTGITEAFF.

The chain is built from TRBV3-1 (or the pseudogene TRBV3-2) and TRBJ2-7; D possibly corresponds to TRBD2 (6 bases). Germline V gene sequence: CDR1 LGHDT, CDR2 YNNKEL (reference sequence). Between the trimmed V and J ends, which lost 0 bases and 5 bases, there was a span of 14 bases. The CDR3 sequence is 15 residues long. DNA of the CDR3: TGTGCCAGCAGCCAAGATAGGACGTGGAGGGACGAGCAGTACTTC. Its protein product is CASSQDRTWRDEQYF.

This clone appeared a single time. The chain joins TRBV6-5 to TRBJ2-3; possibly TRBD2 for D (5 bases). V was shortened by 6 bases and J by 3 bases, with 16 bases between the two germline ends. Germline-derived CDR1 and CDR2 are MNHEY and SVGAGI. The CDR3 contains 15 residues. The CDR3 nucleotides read TGTGCCAGCAGCCCAATAAGCGGATCTACAGATACGCAGTATTTT. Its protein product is CASSPISGSTDTQYF.

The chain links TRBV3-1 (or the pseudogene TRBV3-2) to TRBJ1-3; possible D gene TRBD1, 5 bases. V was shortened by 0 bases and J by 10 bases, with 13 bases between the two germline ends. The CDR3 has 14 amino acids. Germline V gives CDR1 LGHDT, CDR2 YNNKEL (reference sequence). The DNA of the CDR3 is TGTGCCAGCAGCCAAGACGACAGACGGGGGACCATATATTTT. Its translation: CASSQDDRRGTIYF.

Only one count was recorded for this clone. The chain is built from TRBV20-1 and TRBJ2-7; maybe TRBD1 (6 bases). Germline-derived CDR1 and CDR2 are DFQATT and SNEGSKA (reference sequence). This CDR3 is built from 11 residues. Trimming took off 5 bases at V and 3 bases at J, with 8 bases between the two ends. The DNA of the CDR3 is TGCAGTGCTGGACAGAACTACGAGCAGTACTTC. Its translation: CSAGQNYEQYF.

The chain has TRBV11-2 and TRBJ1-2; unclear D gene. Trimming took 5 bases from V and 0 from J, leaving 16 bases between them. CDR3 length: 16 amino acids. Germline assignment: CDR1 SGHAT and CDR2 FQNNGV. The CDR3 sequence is CASSLNGIPANYGYTF. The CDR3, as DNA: TGTGCCAGCAGCCTGAACGGGATCCCCGCTAACTATGGCTACACCTTC.

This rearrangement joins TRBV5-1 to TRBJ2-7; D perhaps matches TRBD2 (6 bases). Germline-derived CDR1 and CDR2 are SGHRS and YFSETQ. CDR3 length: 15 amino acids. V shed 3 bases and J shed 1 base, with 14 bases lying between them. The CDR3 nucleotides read TGCGCCAGCAGCTCAGGACTGGGAGGATCCTACGAGCAGTACTTC. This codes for CASSSGLGGSYEQYF.

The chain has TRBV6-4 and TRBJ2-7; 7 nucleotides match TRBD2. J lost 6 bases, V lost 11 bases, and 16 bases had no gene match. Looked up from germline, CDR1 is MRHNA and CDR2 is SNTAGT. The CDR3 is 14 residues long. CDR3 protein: CAHIIAATSLEQYF. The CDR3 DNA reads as TGTGCCCACATCATCGCCGCGACTAGCCTCGAGCAGTACTTC.